This T cell receptor delta chain was sequenced in a study of γδ T cells in repeated Plasmodium falciparum infection (dated by TCRdb to 2020 to 2023). As for the study more broadly: Malian children exposed to intense seasonal malaria transmission were enrolled in the natural-infection arm and compared with Australian children matched for age and gender. Four controlled human malaria infections were administered to roughly 5 malaria-naive U.S. adults over roughly 600 days by bites from P. falciparum NF54-infected Anopheles stephensi mosquitoes. Samples from controlled-infection subjects were taken at baseline, right before selected infections, and 21 days after each infection. Malian gammadelta TCR repertoires were analysed cross-sectionally in periods with no transmission and longitudinally across episodes of acute febrile malaria. The study looked at how repeated Plasmodium falciparum infection shapes the human gammadelta T cell repertoire, using both natural infection in Mali and controlled human malaria infection. Overall study results and their limits: In Vdelta2-negative, largely Vdelta1+, gammadelta TCR repertoires, repeated controlled infections appeared to drive waves of new clonotype selection. Vgamma9/Vdelta2+ TCR repertoires showed a highly stable polyclonal repertoire over time and infection, with many inter-individual overlapping TCRgamma sequences. Compared with the repertoires of Australian children, the Vdelta2-negative gammadelta TCR repertoires of Malian children appeared more clonally expanded, less diverse and less shared. Generalizability was limited because the Malian cohort came from a small rural village made up predominantly of one ethnic group. Analysis of inter-individual variability in gammadelta T cell responses was limited by the small size of the controlled-infection cohort.

This clone has a count of ten or more. Its antigen target is currently unknown. One end of the junction is discordant with germline, which a read error may explain. For bulk TCR repertoire analysis, Vgamma9/Vdelta2+ and Vdelta2-negative gammadelta T cell populations were flow-sorted out of peripheral blood mononuclear cells. The library was produced with multiplex PCR. Sequenced using an Illumina MiSeq. Both TCR gamma (TRG) and TCR delta (TRD) chains were sequenced from each sorted gammadelta T cell sample. In the original analysis: The repertoire analyses used clonotype tree plots, the accumulated frequency of the top 20 clonotypes, and diversity index (DI) and D75 metrics. Identical DNA sequences were merged into single rows after TCRdb reprocessed the public reads with CATT. V and J calls and clone size were set by TCRdb, not the authors. The sample includes 55,000 to 70,000 delta-chain clones, with 1.5% to 2% observed a single time. The ten most abundant clones make up over 14% of the sample.

The CDR3 runs 17 amino acids, cysteine and phenylalanine included. Here the CDR3 DNA is all that survives: 51 bases in frame from base 1. The CDR1 and CDR2 encoded by the germline V gene are TSWWSYY and QGS. This sequence was found in a pool of human donors (malaria-infected and uninfected, not separated). The rearrangement joined TRDV1 to TRDJ1, with 11 bases aligning to TRDD3. Sequencing used gamma-delta T cells from blood. The base sequence is TGTGCTCTTGGGGAAGGTTCCTGGGGGATACTTACCGATAAGCTCATCTTT. Its translation is CALGEGSWGILTDKLIF.